Listed below are T cell receptor beta chains from one sample, sequenced in a study of CD8+CD57+ T cells in acquired aplastic anemia. One entry per CDR3 protein results from TCRdb running MiXCR on the reads. The sample records about 420,000 distinct CDR3 sequences, about 70% being singletons. The sequenced material came from sorted CD4+, CD8+, or CD8+CD57+ T cells (not recorded which) from PBMCs. The receptors derive from a human donor in good health, serving as a control. Both conserved end residues are part of each CDR3. A D gene is named only where the DNA matches it firmly. Clone size is stated in some rows and not others, as once, few, many or a class when expanded.

abundance | j_gene | d_gene | v_gene | CDR3nt | CDR3aa
- | TRBJ1-5 | - | TRBV7-9 | TGTGCCAGCAGCCGCGGGGGTGATGATCAGCCCCAGCATTTT | CASSRGGDDQPQHF
- | TRBJ1-5 | TRBD1 | TRBV19 | TGTGCCAGTACAGGGACAGAACTTCAGCCCCAGCATTTT | CASTGTELQPQHF
- | TRBJ1-1 | - | TRBV7-9 | TGTGCCAGCAGCGCGGGGTGGAGGGCGGACACTGAAGATTTCTTT | CASSAGWRADTEDFF
- | TRBJ1-1 | - | TRBV10-3 | TGTGCCATCAGTGAGCCCGACAGGAACACTGAAGCTTTCTTT | CAISEPDRNTEAFF
- | TRBJ2-5 | TRBD1 | TRBV20-1 | TGCAGTGCTAGACCTACAGGGGAAGGGACACAGTACTTC | CSARPTGEGTQYF
- | TRBJ1-6 | TRBD1 | TRBV7-9 | TGTGCCAGCAGACAAGGGGGCCTCAATAATTCACCCCTCCACTTT | CASRQGGLNNSPLHF
once | TRBJ1-1 | - | TRBV12-3/TRBV12-4 | TGTGCCAGCAGTCCCGCGTGGGGGACGAACACTGAAGCTTTCTTT | CASSPAWGTNTEAFF
- | TRBJ2-7 | - | TRBV7-8 | TGTGCCAGCAGCTTACAGGGCGGTCAGGCCCAGCAGTTTTTC | CASSLQGGQAQQFF
- | TRBJ1-2 | - | TRBV15 | TGTGCCACCAGTGTTGCAGGGATTACGTACGGCTACACCTTC | CATSVAGITYGYTF
many | TRBJ2-3 | - | TRBV4-3 | TGCGCCAGCAGCGTAGGAGCCGGCACAGATACGCAGTATTTT | CASSVGAGTDTQYF
many | TRBJ2-1 | - | TRBV4-2 | TGTGCCAGCAGCCAAGATATGACAGAAGGCTACAATGAGCAGTTCTTC | CASSQDMTEGYNEQFF
many | TRBJ2-1 | TRBD2 | TRBV20-1 | TGCAGTGCTAGAGGCGGGGGAGCCTACAATGAGCAGTTCTTC | CSARGGGAYNEQFF
- | TRBJ2-3 | - | TRBV19 | TGTGCCAGTAGTGTAGCAGCGAGAAGGGCAGATACGCAGTATTTT | CASSVAARRADTQYF
- | TRBJ2-5 | - | TRBV7-3 | TGTGCCAGCAGCTCTAAGAGACAAGCGGGCACCAGGGAGTACTTC | CASSSKRQAGTREYF
once | TRBJ2-5 | - | TRBV15 | TGTGCCACCAGCAGGGACCCGAAGGAGACCCAGTACTTC | CATSRDPKETQYF
- | TRBJ2-7 | TRBD1 | TRBV19 | TGTGCCAGTAAGGGGGACAGCTACGAGCAGTACTTC | CASKGDSYEQYF
- | TRBJ1-6 | - | TRBV7-9 | TGTGCCAGCAGCTTAGTCGTGATTGAAAGGAGTAATTTTCCCCTCCACTTT | CASSLVVIERSNFPLHF
- | TRBJ2-7 | TRBD1 | TRBV12-3/TRBV12-4 | TGCGCCAGCAGCGGGTGGGACAGGGGACTTCCCTACGAGCAGTACTTC | CASSGWDRGLPYEQYF
many | TRBJ1-5 | - | TRBV12-3/TRBV12-4 | TGTGCCAGCAGTCCTTATACGGGGACCGCTCAGCCCCAGCATTTT | CASSPYTGTAQPQHF
once | TRBJ1-5 | - | TRBV24-1 | TGTGCCACCCCGTGGGCTGCGGGTTTGGGTCAGCCCCAGCATTTT | CATPWAAGLGQPQHF
- | TRBJ2-7 | - | TRBV20-1 | TGCAGTGCGAGAGGTGCGATCGAGGGTGAGCAGTACTTC | CSARGAIEGEQYF
- | TRBJ2-1 | TRBD2 | TRBV9 | TGTGCCATCAGTGAGTCAGGGGGGGGAGCGGGGGGCCGACAGTTCTTC | CAISESGGGAGGRQFF
- | TRBJ2-6 | - | TRBV20-1 | TGCAGTGCCCCTGGGATAAATTCTGCGGCCAACGTCCTGACTTTC | CSAPGINSAANVLTF
- | TRBJ2-3 | - | TRBV5-1 | TGCGCCAGCAGCTTGGAGGGGGGCGTCACAGATACGCAGTATTTT | CASSLEGGVTDTQYF
- | TRBJ2-3 | - | TRBV19 | TGTGCCACCAGCGTAGGGTCGTCCCGCCAGGGAGATACGCAGTATTTT | CATSVGSSRQGDTQYF
- | TRBJ2-6 | - | TRBV10-3 | TGTGCCACCAGCAGCGCCGGGGCCGGAGGGGCCAACGAGCTGTCTTTC | CATSSAGAGGANELSF
many | TRBJ1-1 | - | TRBV5-1 | TGCGCCAGCAGCTCCTTAGGTGAGAACACTGAAGCTTTCTTT | CASSSLGENTEAFF
- | TRBJ1-1 | TRBD1 | TRBV10-3 | TGTGCCATCAGGGGGGACAGGGCTCCCACTGAAGCTTTCTTT | CAIRGDRAPTEAFF
- | TRBJ2-3 | - | TRBV5-6 | TGTGCCAGCAGATTTAACTACGATACGCAGTATTTT | CASRFNYDTQYF
many | TRBJ2-3 | TRBD2 | TRBV12-3/TRBV12-4 | TGTGCCAGCAGTCCTACTAGCGGGGGAGCTATACACACAGATACGCAGTATTTT | CASSPTSGGAIHTDTQYF
many | TRBJ1-6 | - | TRBV3-1 | TGTGCCAGCAGCCAAACATGGGCTTCACCCCTCCACTTT | CASSQTWASPLHF
- | TRBJ2-7 | TRBD1 | TRBV19 | TGTGCCAGTAGTGCGACCGGGACAGGGTATTTCTACGAGCAGTACTTC | CASSATGTGYFYEQYF
- | TRBJ2-2 | TRBD1 | TRBV20-1 | TGCAGTGCTAGACCCCTCCCGGGACAGGGGGGCCCCGGGGAGCTGTTTTTT | CSARPLPGQGGPGELFF
many | TRBJ1-1 | - | TRBV7-2 | TGTGCCAGCAGCTTAGGTCCACCAAACACTGAAGCTTTCTTT | CASSLGPPNTEAFF
- | TRBJ2-7 | - | TRBV19 | TGTGCCAGTAGCGACCGGACCTACGAGCAGTACTTC | CASSDRTYEQYF
many | TRBJ2-7 | - | TRBV4-3 | TGCGCCAGCAGCCAAGGGCATGTTCTGGACACCTACGAGCAGTACTTC | CASSQGHVLDTYEQYF
- | TRBJ2-3 | - | TRBV11-2 | TGTGCCAGCAGCTCCAGAAAGGGCGGCACAGATACGCAGTATTTT | CASSSRKGGTDTQYF
few | TRBJ2-1 | TRBD2 | TRBV3-1 | TGTGCCAGCAGAGGACTAGCGGGGGGAAGCTCCTACAATGAGCAGTTCTTC | CASRGLAGGSSYNEQFF
- | TRBJ1-1 | TRBD1 | TRBV9 | TGTGCCAGCAGCCTGACGGGACAGGGCTTTAAAGCTTTCTTT | CASSLTGQGFKAFF
- | TRBJ1-3 | - | TRBV6-6 | TGTGCCAGCAGTTACATGGGGGCTGACTCTGGAAACACCATATATTTT | CASSYMGADSGNTIYF
- | TRBJ2-7 | - | TRBV20-1 | TGCAGTGCTAGGGGGCAGCAGTACTTC | CSARGQQYF
- | TRBJ2-5 | - | TRBV13 | TGCGCCAGCAGTCCCACGGGTCTTGCAGGGCAAGAGACCCAGTACTTC | CASSPTGLAGQETQYF
- | TRBJ2-7 | - | TRBV7-2 | TGTGCCAGCACAAGTTACAGATTCTCGAGCACAGATACGTACTTC | CASTSYRFSSTDTYF
many | TRBJ2-5 | - | TRBV24-1 | TGTGCCACCAGTGGGGGGCTCCAAGAGACCCAGTACTTC | CATSGGLQETQYF
- | TRBJ2-3 | - | TRBV15 | TGTGCCACCAGCAGAGACCGCGCGAGGGGTAGTAGCACAGATACGCAGTATTTT | CATSRDRARGSSTDTQYF
- | TRBJ2-1 | - | TRBV7-3 | TGCGCCAGCAGCCAAGGACAGCACAACGAGCAGTTCTTC | CASSQGQHNEQFF
few | TRBJ1-6 | - | TRBV7-9 | TGTGCCAGCAGCTTAGTTTTGGGGGCCCATTCACCCCTCCACTTT | CASSLVLGAHSPLHF